This passage covers 11 T cell receptor beta chains from one sample sequenced in a study of blood T cell repertoires in COVID-19 (dated by TCRdb to between 2020 and 2021). Libraries were built with the immunoSEQ multiplex PCR assay. TCRdb re-hosts the immuneACCESS table, in-frame sequences only. Its copies lack some clones; in the studies checked, an unresolved V gene accounts for under half of them, and the cause for the rest is not known. The sample table contains a few hundred thousand clones; only one count was recorded for about 92% of them. The ten largest make up about 18% of the sample. The sample comprised PBMCs or T cells enriched from blood (not recorded which). The receptor source for this set is a woman younger than 45 who had recovered from COVID-19.

Worth noting for this clone: Different DNA sequences within this sample yield the same CDR3. V gene TRBV12-3 or TRBV12-4 combines with J gene TRBJ1-1, with D perhaps matching TRBD1 (5 bases). The CDR3 is 12 amino acids. V dropped 2 bases and J dropped 5 bases, with 6 bases sitting between them. The CDR3 bases are TGTGCCAGCAGTTTATCAGGGACTGAAGCTTTCTTT. Its translation is CASSLSGTEAFF.

The chain joins TRBV7-8 to TRBJ2-5, with 14 bases fitting TRBD2. J gave up 4 bases and V 5 bases, and 27 bases lay outside the gene matches. Germline CDR1 reads SGHVS; CDR2 reads FQNEAQ. The CDR3 extends over 23 amino acids. CDR3 protein: CASSPYYHRLSPTSGGALETQYF. The CDR3 DNA is TGTGCCAGCAGCCCATATTACCACCGACTATCTCCGACTAGCGGGGGGGCTCTAGAGACCCAGTACTTC.

The V and J genes are TRBV4-1 and TRBJ1-1, with D tentatively TRBD1 (6 bases). The V gene's germline CDR1 is MGHRA and CDR2 YSYEKL. The V end lost 3 bases, the J end lost 5 bases, and 16 bases lay between the germline ends. The CDR3 consists of 15 residues. In nucleotides, the CDR3 is TGCGCCAGCAGCCACGCGCAGGGGAGGGAGACTGAAGCTTTCTTT. Translating gives CASSHAQGRETEAFF.

CDR3 sequence: CARSLIRQARSYNSPLHF. DNA for the CDR3: TGTGCCAGAAGCTTAATCCGACAGGCACGCTCCTATAATTCACCCCTCCACTTT. This chain joins TRBV7-5 and TRBJ1-6; the tabulated D call, TRBD1, remains unverified against the DNA. TRBV7-5 is a pseudogene locus. The CDR3 length is 18 residues.

The gene calls are TRBV7-2 and TRBJ1-1, with TRBD1 matching over 9 bases. The CDR3 has 14 amino acids. Germline V gene lookup returns CDR1 SGHTA and CDR2 FQGNSA. V shed 5 bases, J shed 6 bases, and the junction held 7 bases outside the gene matches. This chain's CDR3 is CASSITGQGSEAFF. CDR3 nucleotides: TGTGCCAGCAGCATAACGGGACAGGGTTCTGAAGCTTTCTTT.

The chain couples TRBV19 to TRBJ1-2; D call uncertain. V was pared by 10 bases and J by 5 bases, with 11 bases between. CDR1 is LNHDA, CDR2 SQIVND, per germline (reference sequence). The CDR3 loop spans 11 amino acids. CDR3 bases: TGTGCCACCCAACGGGGTTATGGCTACACCTTC. Translation: CATQRGYGYTF.

This clone was detected once. CDR3 nucleotides: TGTGCCAGCAGCGTAGGGGAGGGGTTGGACACTGAAGCTTTCTTT. This encodes CASSVGEGLDTEAFF. The J gene is TRBJ1-1, the V gene TRBV9; D might be TRBD1 (5 bases). CDR1 and CDR2 from the germline V gene are SGDLS and YYNGEE. V was trimmed by 0 bases and J by 3 bases, leaving 12 bases between them. The CDR3 consists of 15 residues.

This clone was detected only a few times. J is TRBJ2-7 and V is TRBV28, with D uncertain. Trimming removed 5 bases at V and 0 bases at J, with 5 bases between. The CDR3 is 12 amino acids. CDR1 is MDHEN and CDR2 is SYDVKM in the germline V gene. CDR3 amino acids: CASSRLSYEQYF. The CDR3 DNA reads TGTGCCAGCAGTAGACTCTCCTACGAGCAGTACTTC.

This clone came up once. The genes are TRBV28 and TRBJ1-3; 7 bases line up with TRBD1. Trimming cost V 4 bases and J 4 bases; bases outside gene matches: 13. The CDR3 spans 17 residues. Germline CDR1 reads MDHEN; CDR2 reads SYDVKM. CDR3 protein: CASSSRIDRVAGNTIYF. The CDR3 region has the DNA TGTGCCAGCAGTTCCCGAATTGACAGGGTAGCAGGAAACACCATATATTTT.

The chain combines TRBV29-1 with TRBJ1-2, with TRBD1 as a possible D gene (5 bases). This CDR3 comprises 12 residues. Per germline, CDR1 SQVTM and CDR2 ANQGSEA. V gave up 5 bases and J gave up 4 bases, with 11 bases separating them. CDR3 DNA: TGCAGCGTTCCCGACAGCGTCTATGGCTACACCTTC. Translated, it gives CSVPDSVYGYTF.

V usage is TRBV3-1 (or the pseudogene TRBV3-2) and J usage is TRBJ2-7; no definite D call. The germline V gene has CDR1 LGHDT and CDR2 YNNKEL (reference sequence). This CDR3 comprises 12 residues. V was shortened by 0 bases and J by 6 bases, with 6 bases between the two germline ends. CDR3 residues: CASSQDIGEQYF. The CDR3 DNA reads TGTGCCAGCAGCCAAGATATCGGCGAGCAGTACTTC.